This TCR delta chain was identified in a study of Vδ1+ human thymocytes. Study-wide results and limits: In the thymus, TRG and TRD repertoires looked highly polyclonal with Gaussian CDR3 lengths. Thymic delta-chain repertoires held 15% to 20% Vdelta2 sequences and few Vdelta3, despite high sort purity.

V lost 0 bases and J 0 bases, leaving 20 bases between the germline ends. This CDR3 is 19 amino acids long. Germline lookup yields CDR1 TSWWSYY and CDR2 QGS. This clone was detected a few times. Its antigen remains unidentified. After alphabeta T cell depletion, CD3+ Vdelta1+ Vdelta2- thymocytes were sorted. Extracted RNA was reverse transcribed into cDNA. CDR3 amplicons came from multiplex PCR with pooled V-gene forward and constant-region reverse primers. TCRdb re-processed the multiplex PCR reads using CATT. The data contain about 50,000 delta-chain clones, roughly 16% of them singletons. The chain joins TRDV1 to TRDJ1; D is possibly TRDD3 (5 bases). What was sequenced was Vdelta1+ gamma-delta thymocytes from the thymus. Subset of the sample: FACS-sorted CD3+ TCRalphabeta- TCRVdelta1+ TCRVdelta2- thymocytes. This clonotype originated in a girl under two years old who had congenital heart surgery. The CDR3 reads CALGELVTRTGEYTDKLIF. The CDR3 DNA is TGTGCTCTTGGGGAACTTGTGACTCGTACTGGAGAATACACCGATAAACTCATCTTT.